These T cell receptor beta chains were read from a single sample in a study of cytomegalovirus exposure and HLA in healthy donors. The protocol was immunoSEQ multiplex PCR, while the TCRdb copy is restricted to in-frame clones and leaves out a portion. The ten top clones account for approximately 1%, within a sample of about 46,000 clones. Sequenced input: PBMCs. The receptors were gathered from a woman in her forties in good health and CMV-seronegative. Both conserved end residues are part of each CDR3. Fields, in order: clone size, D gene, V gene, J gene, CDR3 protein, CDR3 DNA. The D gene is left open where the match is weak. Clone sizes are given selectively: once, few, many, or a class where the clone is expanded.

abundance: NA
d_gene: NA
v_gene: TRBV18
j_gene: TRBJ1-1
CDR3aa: CASSPMANTEAFF
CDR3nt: TGTGCCAGCTCACCAATGGCGAACACTGAAGCTTTCTTT

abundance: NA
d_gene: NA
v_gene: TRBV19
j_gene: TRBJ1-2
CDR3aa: CASMRDYYGYTF
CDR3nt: TGTGCCAGTATGCGGGACTACTATGGCTACACCTTC

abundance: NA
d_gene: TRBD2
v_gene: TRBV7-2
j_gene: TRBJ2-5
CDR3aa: CASSLGTSVWETQYF
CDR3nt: TGTGCCAGCAGCTTAGGGACTAGCGTTTGGGAGACCCAGTACTTC

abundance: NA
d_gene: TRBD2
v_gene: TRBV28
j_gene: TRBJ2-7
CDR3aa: CARKNVGTSGSEQYF
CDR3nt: TGTGCCAGGAAGAACGTTGGGACTAGCGGGAGCGAGCAGTACTTC

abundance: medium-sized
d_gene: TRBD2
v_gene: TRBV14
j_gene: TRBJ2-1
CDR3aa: CASSQWAGVTYNEQFF
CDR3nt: TGTGCCAGCAGCCAATGGGCGGGAGTCACCTACAATGAGCAGTTCTTC

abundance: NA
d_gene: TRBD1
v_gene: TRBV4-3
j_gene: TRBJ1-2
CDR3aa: CASSQERTGGRIYGYTF
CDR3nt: TGCGCCAGCAGCCAAGAGAGGACAGGGGGCCGCATCTATGGCTACACCTTC

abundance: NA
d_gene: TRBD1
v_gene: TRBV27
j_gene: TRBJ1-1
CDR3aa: CASSLLSRDSTEAFF
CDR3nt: TGTGCCAGCAGTTTATTGTCTAGGGACAGCACTGAAGCTTTCTTT

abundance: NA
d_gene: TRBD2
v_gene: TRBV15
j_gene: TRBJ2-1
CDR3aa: CAVSGGRTYNEQFF
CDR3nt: TGTGCCGTGAGCGGCGGGAGGACCTACAATGAGCAGTTCTTC

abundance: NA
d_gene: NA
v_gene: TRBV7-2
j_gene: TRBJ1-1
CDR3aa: CASNQGWVNTEAFF
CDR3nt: TGTGCCAGCAATCAGGGGTGGGTGAACACTGAAGCTTTCTTT

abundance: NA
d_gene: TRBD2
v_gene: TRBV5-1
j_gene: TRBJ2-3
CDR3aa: CASSLGLAASTDTQYF
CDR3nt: TGCGCCAGCAGCTTGGGACTAGCGGCTAGCACAGATACGCAGTATTTT

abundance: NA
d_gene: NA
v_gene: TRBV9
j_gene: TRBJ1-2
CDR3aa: CASSVQGGYGYTF
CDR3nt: TGTGCCAGCAGCGTTCAGGGCGGCTATGGCTACACCTTC

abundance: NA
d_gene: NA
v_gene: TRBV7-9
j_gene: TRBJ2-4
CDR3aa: CASSHGQIKNIQYF
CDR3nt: TGTGCCAGCAGTCACGGACAGATCAAAAACATTCAGTACTTC

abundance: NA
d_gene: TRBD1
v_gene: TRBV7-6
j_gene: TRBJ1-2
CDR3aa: CASSLSPGTGNYGYTF
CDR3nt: TGTGCCAGCAGCTTGAGCCCCGGGACAGGGAACTATGGCTACACCTTC

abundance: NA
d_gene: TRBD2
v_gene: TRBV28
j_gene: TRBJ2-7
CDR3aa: CASSLGLAGIYEQYF
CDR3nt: TGTGCCAGCAGTCTAGGACTAGCGGGAATTTACGAGCAGTACTTC

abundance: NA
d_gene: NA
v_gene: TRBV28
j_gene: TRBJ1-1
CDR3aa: CASSLLGEGRVTEAFF
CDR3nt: TGTGCCAGCAGTTTATTAGGGGAGGGCAGGGTAACTGAAGCTTTCTTT

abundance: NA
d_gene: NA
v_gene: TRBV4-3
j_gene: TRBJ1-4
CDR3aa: CASSHGGDNEKLFF
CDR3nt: TGCGCCAGCAGCCATGGCGGCGATAATGAAAAACTGTTTTTT

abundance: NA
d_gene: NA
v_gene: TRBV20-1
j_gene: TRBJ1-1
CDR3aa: CSASPGGPAFF
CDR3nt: TGCAGTGCTTCACCGGGGGGCCCCGCTTTCTTT

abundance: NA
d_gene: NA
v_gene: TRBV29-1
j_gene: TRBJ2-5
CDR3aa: CSGREAQETQYF
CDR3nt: TGCAGCGGGCGCGAGGCCCAAGAGACCCAGTACTTC

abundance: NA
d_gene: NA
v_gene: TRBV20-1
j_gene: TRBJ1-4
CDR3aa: CSAHAEKLFF
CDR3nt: TGCAGTGCCCATGCGGAAAAACTGTTTTTT

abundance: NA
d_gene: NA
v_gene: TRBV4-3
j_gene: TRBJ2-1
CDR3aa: CASSQGGVGHEQFF
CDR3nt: TGCGCCAGCAGCCAAGGCGGAGTGGGGCATGAGCAGTTCTTC

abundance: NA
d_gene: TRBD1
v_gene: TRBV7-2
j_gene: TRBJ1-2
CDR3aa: CASSGGQALTF
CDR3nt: TGTGCCAGCAGCGGGGGACAGGCACTCACCTTC

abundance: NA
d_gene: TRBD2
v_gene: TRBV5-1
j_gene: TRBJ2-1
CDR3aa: CASSLAQLAPQDEQFF
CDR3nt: TGCGCCAGCAGCTTGGCCCAACTAGCGCCTCAGGATGAGCAGTTCTTC

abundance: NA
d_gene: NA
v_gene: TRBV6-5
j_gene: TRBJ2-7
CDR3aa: CASRAQTYEQYF
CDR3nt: TGTGCCAGCAGGGCCCAAACCTACGAGCAGTACTTC

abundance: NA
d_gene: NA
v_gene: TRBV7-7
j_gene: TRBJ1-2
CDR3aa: CASSLSYYGYTF
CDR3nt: TGTGCTAGCAGCTTGAGTTACTATGGCTACACCTTC

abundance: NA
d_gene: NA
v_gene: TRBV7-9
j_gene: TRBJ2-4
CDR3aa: CASTTTVSGTDIQYF
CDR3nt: TGTGCCAGCACTACTACAGTTTCGGGAACGGACATTCAGTACTTC

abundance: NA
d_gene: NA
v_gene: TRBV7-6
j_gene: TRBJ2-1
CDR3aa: CASSSRPRNEQFF
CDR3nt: TGTGCCAGCAGCTCCAGACCGCGGAATGAGCAGTTCTTC

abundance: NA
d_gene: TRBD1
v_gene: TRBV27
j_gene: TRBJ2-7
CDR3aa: CASARDRVSEQYF
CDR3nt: TGTGCCTCGGCGCGGGACAGGGTTTCCGAGCAGTACTTC

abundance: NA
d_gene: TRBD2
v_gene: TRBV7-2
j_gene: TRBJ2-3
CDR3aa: CASSLALWNGRAGDTQYF
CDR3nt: TGTGCCAGCAGCTTAGCGCTTTGGAACGGGAGGGCAGGAGATACGCAGTATTTT

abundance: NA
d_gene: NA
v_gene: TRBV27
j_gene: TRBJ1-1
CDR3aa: CASSLGRGVTEAFF
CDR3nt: TGTGCCAGCAGTTTGGGCAGGGGAGTCACTGAAGCTTTCTTT

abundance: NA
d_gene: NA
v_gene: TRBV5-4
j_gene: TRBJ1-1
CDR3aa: CASSPKLNTEAFF
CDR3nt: TGTGCCAGCAGCCCTAAATTAAACACTGAAGCTTTCTTT